The clone carrying this T cell receptor beta chain has a single count. This record comes from a study of blood T cell repertoires in COVID-19. Trimming left V 6 bases short and J 4 bases short, with 10 bases between. The V gene's germline CDR1 is MDHEN and CDR2 SYDVKM. The length of the CDR3 is 12 residues. TCRdb's copy holds only in-frame clones and misses some; the assay was immunoSEQ multiplex PCR. This table holds over 250,000 clones, about 87% found once. This receptor was identified in a woman aged 50 to 60 with acute or convalescent COVID-19. The rearrangement links TRBV28 to TRBJ2-7; the D gene is possibly TRBD1 (5 bases). The sequenced material came from peripheral blood. CDR3 DNA: TGTGCCAGCAGCCAGACAGCATACGAGCAGTACTTC. This sequence encodes CASSQTAYEQYF.